The entry below gives a single TCR beta chain sequence along with its context. The data were taken from a study of technical replicates of blood from a handful of donors. The germline V gene encodes CDR1 SGHRS and CDR2 YFSETQ. CDR3 size: 12 residues. The V and J ends lost 3 bases and 6 bases respectively, with 9 bases between them. The method was immunoSEQ multiplex PCR; TCRdb's version includes in-frame clones alone and lacks a portion of them. The data contain under 95,000 clones, 85% to 95% of them singletons. This chain connects TRBV5-1 to TRBJ1-2, with unresolved D. The source is a human donor in good health. The sample was T cells isolated from PBMCs. The DNA of the CDR3 is TGCGCCAGCAGCTATACGAGGGATGGCTACACCTTC. This gives the protein CASSYTRDGYTF.